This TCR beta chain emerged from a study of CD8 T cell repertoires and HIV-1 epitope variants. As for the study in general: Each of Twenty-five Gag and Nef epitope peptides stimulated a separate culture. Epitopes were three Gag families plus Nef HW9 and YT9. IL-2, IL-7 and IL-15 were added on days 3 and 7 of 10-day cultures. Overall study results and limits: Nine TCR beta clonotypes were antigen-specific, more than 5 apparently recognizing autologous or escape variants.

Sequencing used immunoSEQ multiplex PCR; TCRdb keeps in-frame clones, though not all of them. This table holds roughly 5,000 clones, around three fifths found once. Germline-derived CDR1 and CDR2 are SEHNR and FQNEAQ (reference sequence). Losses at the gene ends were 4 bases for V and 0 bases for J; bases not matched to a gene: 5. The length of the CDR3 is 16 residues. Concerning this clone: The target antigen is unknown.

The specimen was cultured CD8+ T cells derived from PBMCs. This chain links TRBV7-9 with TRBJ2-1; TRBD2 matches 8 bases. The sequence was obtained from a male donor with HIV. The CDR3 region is CASSSTSGSSYNEQFF. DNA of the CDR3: TGTGCCAGCAGCTCCACTAGCGGAAGCTCCTACAATGAGCAGTTCTTC.